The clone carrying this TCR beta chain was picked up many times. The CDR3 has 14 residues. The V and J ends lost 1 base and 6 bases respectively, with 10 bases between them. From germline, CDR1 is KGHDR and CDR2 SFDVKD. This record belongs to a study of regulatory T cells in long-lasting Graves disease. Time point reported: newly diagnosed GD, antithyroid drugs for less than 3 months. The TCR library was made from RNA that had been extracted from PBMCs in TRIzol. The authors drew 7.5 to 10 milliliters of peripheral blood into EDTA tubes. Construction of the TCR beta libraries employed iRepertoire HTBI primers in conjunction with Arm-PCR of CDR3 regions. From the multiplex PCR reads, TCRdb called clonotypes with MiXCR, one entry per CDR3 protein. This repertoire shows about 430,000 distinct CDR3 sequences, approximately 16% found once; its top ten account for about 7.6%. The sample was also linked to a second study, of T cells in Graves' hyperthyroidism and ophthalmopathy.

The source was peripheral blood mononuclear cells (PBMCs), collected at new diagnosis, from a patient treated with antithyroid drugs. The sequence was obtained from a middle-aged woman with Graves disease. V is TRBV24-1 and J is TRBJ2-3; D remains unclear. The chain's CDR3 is CATSDFIGGDTQYF. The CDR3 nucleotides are TGTGCCACCAGTGATTTTATCGGCGGCGATACGCAGTATTTT.